This paragraph covers one T cell receptor beta chain sequence. CDR3 length: 10 amino acids. The V end was cut by 7 bases, the J end by 6 bases, with 6 bases between. Germline-derived CDR1 and CDR2 are LGHNT and FRNRAP. This specimen comes from a study of T cell changes during pregnancy in multiple sclerosis. Here immunoSEQ multiplex PCR was the method, and the copy in TCRdb shows in-frame clones only, minus some. This sample carries approximately 60,000 clones, 85% to 95% of them seen once, and the ten largest clones take around 3.5%. The chain couples TRBV12-5 to TRBJ1-1; no firm D call. The starting material was peripheral blood, obtained after pregnancy. This clonotype was sampled from a female donor in good health, enrolled as a control in a pregnancy study. CDR3: CASARSEAFF. The CDR3 DNA reads as TGTGCTAGTGCCAGGTCTGAAGCTTTCTTT. Full variable domain (remainder filled in from reference TRBV12-5 and TRBJ1-1): DARVTQTPRHKVTEMGQEVTMRCQPILGHNTVFWYRQTMMQGLELLAYFRNRAPLDDSGMPKDRFSAEMPDATLATLKIQPSEPRDSAVYFCASARSEAFFGQGTRLTVV.